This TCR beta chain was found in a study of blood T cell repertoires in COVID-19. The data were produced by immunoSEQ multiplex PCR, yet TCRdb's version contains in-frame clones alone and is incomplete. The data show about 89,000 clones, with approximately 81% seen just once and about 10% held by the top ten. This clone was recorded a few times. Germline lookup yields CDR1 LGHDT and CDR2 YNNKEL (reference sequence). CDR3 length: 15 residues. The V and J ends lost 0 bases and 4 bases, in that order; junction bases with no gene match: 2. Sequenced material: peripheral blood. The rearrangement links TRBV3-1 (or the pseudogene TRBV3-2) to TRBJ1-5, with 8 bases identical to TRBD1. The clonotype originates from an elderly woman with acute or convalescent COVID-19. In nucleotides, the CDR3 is TGTGCCAGCAGCCAAGATTGGACAGGGAATCAGCCCCAGCATTTT. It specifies CASSQDWTGNQPQHF.